A selection of T cell receptor beta chains follows, all from one sample in a study of cytotoxic CD8 clonotypes in ibrutinib-treated CLL. The table came from immunoSEQ multiplex PCR; TCRdb's copy has only in-frame clones and leaves some out. The sample lists 150,000 to 200,000 clones; approximately 72% were seen once. Material: PBMCs, obtained after 24 months of ibrutinib treatment. These receptors were obtained from a human donor with chronic lymphocytic leukemia. Both conserved end residues are part of each CDR3. A D gene is named only where the DNA matches it firmly. Clone size is given for some rows only: seen once, a few or many times, or a class if the clone is expanded.

d_call j_call clone_size v_call cdr3_nt cdr3_aa
TRBD1 TRBJ1-4 NA TRBV7-9 TGTGCCAGCAGCAAGACAGACAGGGGGTCTAATGAAAAACTGTTTTTT CASSKTDRGSNEKLFF
TRBD2 TRBJ2-1 NA TRBV7-9 TGTGCCAGCAGCTTACGGGGGGTGTACAATGAGCAGTTCTTC CASSLRGVYNEQFF
NA TRBJ1-4 NA TRBV5-4 TGTGCCAGCAGCTTCGGCGGGGTGACTAATGAAAAACTGTTTTTT CASSFGGVTNEKLFF
NA TRBJ2-3 NA TRBV13 TGTGCCAGCAGCTTATTTACTAGCACAGATACGCAGTATTTT CASSLFTSTDTQYF
NA TRBJ1-2 once TRBV9 TGTGCCAGCAGCGCCCCGTCCCCCTATGGCTACACCTTC CASSAPSPYGYTF
NA TRBJ1-3 NA TRBV2 TGTGCCAGCAAGTCCGTCCGGGGCTCTGGAAACACCATATATTTT CASKSVRGSGNTIYF
NA TRBJ2-7 NA TRBV2 TGTGCCAGCAGGGAGGACGGGCGCCTCGGCGAGCAGTACTTC CASREDGRLGEQYF
NA TRBJ1-1 NA TRBV28 TGTGCCAGCACCCTGGGTAGCTTGAACACTGAAGCTTTCTTT CASTLGSLNTEAFF
NA TRBJ2-7 NA TRBV7-8 TGTGCCAGCAGCACCCGACAGGAGTACGAGCAGTACTTC CASSTRQEYEQYF
NA TRBJ1-2 NA TRBV6-4 TGTGCCAGCAGCTTGGACTGGGACTCCTATGGCTACACCTTC CASSLDWDSYGYTF
TRBD2 TRBJ2-5 NA TRBV5-5 TGTGCCAGCAGCGATTTAGCGGGAAGTGGAGAGACCCAGTACTTC CASSDLAGSGETQYF
TRBD1 TRBJ2-3 NA TRBV15 TGTGCCACCAGCAGACGGGACAGGGTTGATACGCAGTATTTT CATSRRDRVDTQYF
TRBD1 TRBJ1-5 NA TRBV6-1 TGTGCCAGCAGTCCCCGGGACAGGGTCAATCAGCCCCAGCATTTT CASSPRDRVNQPQHF
NA TRBJ2-7 NA TRBV7-7 TGTGCTAGCAGCTTAGATTTCGGGGACGAGCAGTACTTC CASSLDFGDEQYF
NA TRBJ1-5 NA TRBV5-1 TGCGCCAGCAGCGTCAGTGGCAGCTGGGGTCAGCCCCAGCATTTT CASSVSGSWGQPQHF
NA TRBJ1-2 once TRBV6-6 TGTGCCAGCAGTTACGACCAGGGGCGGACGTATGGCTACACCTTC CASSYDQGRTYGYTF
NA TRBJ2-1 NA TRBV5-8 TGTGCCAGCAGCTTGGTGGGACATGAGCAGTTCTTC CASSLVGHEQFF
NA TRBJ1-1 NA TRBV29-1 TGCAGCGCTGACAGAAACACTGAAGCTTTCTTT CSADRNTEAFF
NA TRBJ2-7 NA TRBV19 TGTGCCAGTAGTAATCCAGGGGCCTACGAGCAGTACTTC CASSNPGAYEQYF
NA TRBJ1-2 NA TRBV11-2 TGTGCCAGCAGCCCCCCACGGGCGGTATATGGCTACACCTTC CASSPPRAVYGYTF
TRBD2 TRBJ2-3 NA TRBV30 TGTGCCTGGGGGGCCGTGGGACTAGCGGGCACAGATACGCAGTATTTT CAWGAVGLAGTDTQYF
NA TRBJ1-5 NA TRBV28 TGTGCCAGCAGGCTACAGGGAACACAGCCCCAGCATTTT CASRLQGTQPQHF
NA TRBJ1-3 many TRBV6-6 TGTGCCAGCAGTTACTCCGGGAGTGGAAACACCATATATTTT CASSYSGSGNTIYF
NA TRBJ2-1 NA TRBV16 TGTGCCAGCAGCCAATCCCGAGGGAGCTACAATGAGCAGTTCTTC CASSQSRGSYNEQFF